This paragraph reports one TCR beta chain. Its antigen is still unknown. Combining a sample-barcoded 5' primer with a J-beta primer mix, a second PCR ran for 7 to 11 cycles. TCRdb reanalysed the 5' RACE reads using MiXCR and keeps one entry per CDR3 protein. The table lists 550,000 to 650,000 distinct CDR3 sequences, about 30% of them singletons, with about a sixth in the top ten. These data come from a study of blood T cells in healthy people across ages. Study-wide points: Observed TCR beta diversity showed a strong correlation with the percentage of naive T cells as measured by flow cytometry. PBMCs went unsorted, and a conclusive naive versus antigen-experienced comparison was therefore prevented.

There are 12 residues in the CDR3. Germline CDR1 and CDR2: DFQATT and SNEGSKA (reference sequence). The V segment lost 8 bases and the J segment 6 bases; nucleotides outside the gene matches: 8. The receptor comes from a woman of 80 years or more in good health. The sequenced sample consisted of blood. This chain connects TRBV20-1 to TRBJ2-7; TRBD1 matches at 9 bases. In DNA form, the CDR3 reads TGCAGTCGAATTGACAGGGGGGGCGAGCAGTACTTC. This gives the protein CSRIDRGGEQYF.